This T cell receptor (beta chain) came from a study of T-cell reconstitution after alpha-beta-depleted transplantation in children. The table lists this clonotype with many counts. Unique molecular identifiers were incorporated when the TCRbeta library was constructed. TCRdb re-called the PCR reads through MiXCR, storing one row per CDR3 protein. The data show over 400,000 distinct CDR3 sequences, around 13% seen once. The CDR3 sequence is 16 residues long. Trimming pared 1 base from V and 1 base from J, leaving 13 bases between. CDR1 SGHDT and CDR2 YYEEEE come from the germline V gene. The receptor was derived from a human donor who donated a stem cell graft to a child with combined immunodeficiency. Source: PBMCs from the stem cell graft donor, taken from the stem cell graft. The gene calls are TRBV5-6 and TRBJ2-3, with D possibly matching TRBD2 (6 bases). CDR3 residues: CASSLRRGLGTDTQYF. DNA for the CDR3: TGTGCCAGCAGCTTGAGGAGGGGTTTAGGCACAGATACGCAGTATTTT.